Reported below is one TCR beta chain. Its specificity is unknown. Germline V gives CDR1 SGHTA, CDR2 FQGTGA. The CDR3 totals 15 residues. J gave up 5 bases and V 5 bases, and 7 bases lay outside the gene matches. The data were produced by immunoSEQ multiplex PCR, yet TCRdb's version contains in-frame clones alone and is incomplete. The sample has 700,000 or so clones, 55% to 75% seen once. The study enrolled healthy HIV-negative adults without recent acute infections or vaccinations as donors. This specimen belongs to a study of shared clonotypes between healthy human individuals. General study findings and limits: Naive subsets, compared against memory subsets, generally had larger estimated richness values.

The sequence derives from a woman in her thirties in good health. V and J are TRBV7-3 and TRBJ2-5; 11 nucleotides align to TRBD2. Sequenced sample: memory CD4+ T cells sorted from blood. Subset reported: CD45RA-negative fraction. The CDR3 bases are TGTGCCAGCAGCCTGGGACTAGCGGAAGGGGAGACCCAGTACTTC. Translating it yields CASSLGLAEGETQYF.